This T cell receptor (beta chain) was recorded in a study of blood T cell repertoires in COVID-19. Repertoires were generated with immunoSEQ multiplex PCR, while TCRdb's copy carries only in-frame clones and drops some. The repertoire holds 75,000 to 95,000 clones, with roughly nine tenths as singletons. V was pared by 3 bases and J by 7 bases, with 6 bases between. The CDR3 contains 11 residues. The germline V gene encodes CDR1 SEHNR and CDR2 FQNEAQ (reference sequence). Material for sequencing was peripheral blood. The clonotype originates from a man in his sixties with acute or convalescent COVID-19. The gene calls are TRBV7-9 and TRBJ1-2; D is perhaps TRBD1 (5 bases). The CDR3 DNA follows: TGTGCCAGCAGCTTTACAGGTGGCTACACCTTC. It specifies CASSFTGGYTF.